This TCR beta chain comes out of a study of vaccination and CD4 T cells after COVID-19. Study-level background: Nasal swab PCR showed SARS-CoV-2 in convalescent patients, under ten with mild and one with severe disease. Post-COVID draws followed diagnosis by a median approximately 100 days (range 35 to 161). Cellular stimulation was performed using overlapping spike peptides derived from SARS-CoV-2, HCoV-NL63, HCoV-OC43 and HCoV-229E.

Oncomine TCR Beta short-read sequencing was applied to DNA from cultured CD4+ T cells. Once CD4+ T cells had been cultured, genomic DNA was extracted from them. TCRdb re-derived calls from the PCR reads in MiXCR, one entry per CDR3 protein. The table records 20,000 or so distinct CDR3 sequences, around 55% of them present only once. Comment on this clonotype: Its specificity is not known.

Treatment meaning: roughly 11-day PBMC culture with coronavirus spike peptide pools or control peptides (ViraFEST assay). V lost 5 bases, J lost 12 bases, and 17 bases lay in between. The germline V gene encodes CDR1 DFQATT and CDR2 SNEGSKA (reference sequence). This CDR3 is built from 12 residues. This sequence joins TRBV20-1 and TRBJ2-1; D uncertain. This TCR was recovered from a human donor who had recovered from COVID-19. Sequencing input: CD4+ T cells from blood, cultured in vitro. In nucleotides, the CDR3 is TGCAGTGCTCCGAAGGTAGGGTCCGGGCAGTTCTTC. Amino acid sequence: CSAPKVGSGQFF.